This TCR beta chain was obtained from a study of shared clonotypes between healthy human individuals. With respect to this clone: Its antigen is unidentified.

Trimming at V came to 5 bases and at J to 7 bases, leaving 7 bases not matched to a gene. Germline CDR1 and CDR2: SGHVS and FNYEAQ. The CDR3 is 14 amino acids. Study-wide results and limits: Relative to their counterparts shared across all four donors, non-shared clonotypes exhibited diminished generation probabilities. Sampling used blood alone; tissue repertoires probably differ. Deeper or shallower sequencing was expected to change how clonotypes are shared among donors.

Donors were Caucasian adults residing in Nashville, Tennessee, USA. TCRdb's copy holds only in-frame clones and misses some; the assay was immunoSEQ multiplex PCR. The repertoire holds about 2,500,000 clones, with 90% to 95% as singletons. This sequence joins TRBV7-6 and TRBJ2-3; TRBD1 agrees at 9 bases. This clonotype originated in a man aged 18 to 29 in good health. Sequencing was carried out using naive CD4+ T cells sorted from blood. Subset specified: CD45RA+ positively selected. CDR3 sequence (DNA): TGTGCCAGCAGCGGACGGGACAGGGTAAATACGCAGTATTTT. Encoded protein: CASSGRDRVNTQYF.